This TCR beta chain was captured by sequencing in a study of shared clonotypes between healthy human individuals. This CDR3 spans 15 amino acids. The ends lost 0 bases at V and 1 base at J; junction bases unmatched: 2. Germline CDR1 and CDR2: SEHNR and FQNEAQ (reference sequence). Measured with immunoSEQ multiplex PCR; TCRdb has only the in-frame clones, and not every one. The top ten clones hold about 34% of a sample with around 690,000 clones, less than 95% of them seen once. The gene calls are TRBV7-9 and TRBJ1-1, with 7 bases fitting TRBD1. The source is a man aged 18 to 30 in good health. Some clones in this sample may be carry-over from other donors' samples. Specimen: memory CD8+ T cells from PBMCs. The subset denotes: CD45RO+ cells pooled with CCR7-negative TemRA cells. Here the CDR3 reads CASSLAEGANTEAFF. CDR3 nucleotides: TGTGCCAGCAGCTTAGCGGAGGGGGCGAACACTGAAGCTTTCTTT.